These 8 T cell receptor beta chains came from one sample sequenced in a study of CD8 T cells in Susac syndrome. Random hexamers were used to reverse transcribe 0.5 to 1 ug of RNA. TCRdb passed the immunoSEQ multiplex PCR reads through MiXCR, listing each CDR3 protein once. Among tens of thousands of distinct CDR3 sequences, roughly 92% were seen once, and the ten largest hold approximately 0.18%. Sequences were obtained from CD8+ T cells from PBMCs. The receptors were gathered from a human donor in good health.

CDR3 in amino acids: CATSSPVGDPSYEQYF. For the CDR3, the DNA is TGTGCCACCAGCAGTCCCGTCGGGGACCCCTCCTACGAGCAGTACTTC. J is TRBJ2-7 and V is TRBV15; D tentatively fits TRBD1 or TRBD2 (5 bases each). Trimming shortened V by 3 bases and J by 0 bases, and 15 bases separated the two germline ends. This CDR3 is built from 16 residues. Germline V lookup: CDR1 LNHNV, CDR2 YYDKDF (reference sequence).

The V gene is TRBV5-5, the J gene TRBJ1-4, with 9 bases fitting TRBD1. Trimming took 2 bases from V and 4 from J; bases not matched to a gene: 6. Looked up from germline, CDR1 is SGHKS and CDR2 is YYEKEE (reference sequence). The CDR3 is made up of 16 amino acids. CDR3 DNA sequence: TGTGCCAGCAGCTTCCGGACAGGGGAACATAATGAAAAACTGTTTTTT. This gives the protein CASSFRTGEHNEKLFF.

V gene TRBV4-1 combines with J gene TRBJ2-2, with D possibly called TRBD1 or TRBD2 (6 bases each). This CDR3 contains 14 residues. V was shortened by 6 bases and J by 4 bases, with 12 bases between the two germline ends. CDR1 and CDR2 from the germline V gene are MGHRA and YSYEKL. CDR3 nucleotide sequence: TGCGCCAGCAGGCACAGGGAGGTCACCGGGGAGCTGTTTTTT. Amino acids: CASRHREVTGELFF.

The chain recombines TRBV24-1 with TRBJ1-5; tentatively, D is TRBD1 (6 bases). The CDR3 has 12 residues. Germline values: CDR1 KGHDR, CDR2 SFDVKD. The ends were cut back, 3 bases at V and 9 bases at J, with 8 bases in the middle. CDR3 in amino acids: CATSDGTLPQHF. The CDR3 nucleotides are TGTGCCACCAGTGATGGGACACTGCCCCAGCATTTT.

This chain uses TRBV5-6 with TRBJ2-1, with 9 nucleotides matching TRBD2. CDR1 is SGHDT and CDR2 is YYEEEE in the germline V gene. The CDR3 loop spans 17 amino acids. Losses at the gene ends were 3 bases for V and 3 bases for J; bases not matched to a gene: 10. Written as DNA, the CDR3 is TGTGCCAGCAGCTCCGCCGAGCGGGGGGCCATCTACAATGAGCAGTTCTTC. It translates to CASSSAERGAIYNEQFF.

The rearrangement uses TRBV4-3 and TRBJ2-2; D is undetermined. Trimming cost V 1 base and J 8 bases, with 5 bases left between them. This CDR3 comprises 12 residues. CDR1 and CDR2 (germline): LGHNA, YSLEER. CDR3 protein: CASSQVIGELFF. DNA for the CDR3: TGCGCCAGCAGCCAAGTTATAGGGGAGCTGTTTTTT.

The gene calls are TRBV20-1 and TRBJ2-7, with D possibly being TRBD1 or TRBD2 (5 bases each). The CDR3 runs 14 residues. Germline CDR1 reads DFQATT; CDR2 reads SNEGSKA (reference sequence). The V gene lost 6 bases and the J gene lost 0 bases, with 15 bases spanning the gap. This CDR3 is CSAPVEGSSYEQYF. DNA for the CDR3: TGCAGTGCCCCCGTCGAGGGGAGCTCCTACGAGCAGTACTTC.

The chain has TRBV12-3 or TRBV12-4 and TRBJ2-2, with D possibly called TRBD1 or TRBD2 (6 bases each). Trimming pared 5 bases from V and 6 bases from J, leaving 10 bases between. The CDR3 sequence is 13 residues long. The CDR3 DNA sequence: TGTGCCAGCAGTCCCCGGGGGCCCGGGGAGCTGTTTTTT. Translated: CASSPRGPGELFF.